This T cell receptor (beta chain) was sequenced during a study of cytomegalovirus exposure and HLA in healthy donors. Findings and limits, study-wide: Previous analysis showed most TCR beta V segments were productive about 90% or about 30% of the time.

Looked up from germline, CDR1 is MNHEY and CDR2 is SMNVEV (reference sequence). V was shortened by 6 bases and J by 3 bases, with 15 bases between the two germline ends. The CDR3 extends over 14 amino acids. On this clone: What it recognizes is unknown.

Healthy bone marrow donors made up the donors. It was with 60 Vbeta and 13 Jbeta primers that the PCR ran. TCRdb's table, derived via immunoSEQ multiplex PCR, lists solely in-frame clones and lacks some. The sample lists around 130,000 clones; under 90% were seen once. This TCR was recovered from a woman aged 40 to 55 in good health and CMV-seronegative. The rearrangement joins TRBV27 to TRBJ2-7; perhaps TRBD1 as D (6 bases). The specimen was PBMCs. In DNA, the CDR3 is TGTGCCAGCAGCTCCGGGACATTACACTACGAGCAGTACTTC. Encoded protein: CASSSGTLHYEQYF.